Listed here are 16 T cell receptor beta chains from one sample, sequenced in a study of blood T cell repertoires in COVID-19. The table came from immunoSEQ multiplex PCR; TCRdb's copy has only in-frame clones and leaves some out. The data show roughly 270,000 clones, almost 85% seen once. The specimen sequenced was peripheral blood. Every receptor here comes from a man in his forties or fifties with active or convalescent COVID-19.

The chain couples TRBV18 to TRBJ1-3, with D perhaps matching TRBD1 (5 bases). With 5 bases removed from V and 6 bases from J, the gap between germline ends came to 14 bases. CDR3 size: 14 residues. Germline CDR1 and CDR2: KGHSH and LQKENI. The CDR3 nucleotides read TGTGCCAGCTCATCAGCGGGACTGATAAACACCATATATTTT. Protein product: CASSSAGLINTIYF.

The chain has TRBV28 and TRBJ2-3; tentative D call: TRBD2 (6 bases). Germline-derived CDR1 and CDR2 are MDHEN and SYDVKM. Trimming left V 3 bases short and J 4 bases short, with 11 bases between. CDR3 length: 14 amino acids. CDR3 amino acids: CASSFPRDSDTQYF. Written as DNA, the CDR3 is TGTGCCAGCAGTTTCCCGAGGGACTCAGATACGCAGTATTTT. The variable domain in full, completed from reference TRBV28 and TRBJ2-3, reads DVKVTQSSRYLVKRTGEKVFLECVQDMDHENMFWYRQDPGLGLRLIYFSYDVKMKEKGDIPEGYSVSREKKERFSLILESASTNQTSMYLCASSFPRDSDTQYFGPGTRLTVL.

The chain recombines TRBV5-6 with TRBJ1-5; perhaps TRBD1 as D (5 bases). The germline CDR1 and CDR2 sequences are SGHDT and YYEEEE. The V end lost 1 base, the J end lost 2 bases, and 13 bases lay between the germline ends. This CDR3 has 16 residues. The CDR3 here is CASSLLTDVGNQPQHF. DNA for the CDR3: TGTGCCAGCAGCTTGTTGACAGATGTCGGCAATCAGCCCCAGCATTTT.

The chain has TRBV5-1 and TRBJ1-1, with 11 bases identical to TRBD1. The CDR3 covers 14 residues. The junction had 7 bases not matched to a gene; V was cut back by 2 bases and J by 10 bases. Germline loops: CDR1 SGHRS, CDR2 YFSETQ. CDR3 sequence reads: CASSLPGTGGRAFF. In DNA form, the CDR3 reads TGCGCCAGCAGCTTACCCGGGACAGGGGGAAGAGCTTTCTTT.

V and J are TRBV30 and TRBJ1-4, with a possible D match to TRBD1 (6 bases). Trimming shortened V by 1 base and J by 8 bases, and 11 bases separated the two germline ends. Looked up from germline, CDR1 is GTSNPN and CDR2 is SVGIG (reference sequence). There are 13 residues in the CDR3. The CDR3 is CAWSGGGTEKLFF. CDR3 DNA: TGTGCCTGGAGTGGCGGGGGGACAGAAAAACTGTTTTTT. Drawing the rest from reference TRBV30 and TRBJ1-4, the complete variable domain is SQTIHQWPATLVQPVGSPLSLECTVEGTSNPNLYWYRQAAGRGLQLLFYSVGIGQISSEVPQNLSASRPQDRQFILSSKKLLLSDSGFYLCAWSGGGTEKLFFGSGTQLSVL.

In regard to this clone: Compared with germline, one end of the junction differs, possibly owing to a read error. The chain links TRBV7-7 to TRBJ2-2; TRBD2 matches at 7 bases. Germline V gene sequence: CDR1 SSHAT, CDR2 FNYEAQ (reference sequence). This CDR3 region has 14 residues. The CDR3 loop reads CASSLRAGNGELFF. Here the CDR3 DNA reads TGTGCTAGCAGCTTAAGAGCGGGAAACGGGGAGCTGTTTTTT. Supplemented by reference TRBV7-7 and TRBJ2-2, the full variable domain reads GAGVSQSPRYKVTKRGQDVTLRCDPISSHATLYWYQQALGQGPEFLTYFNYEAQPDKSGLPSDRFSAERPEGSISTLTIQRTEQRDSAMYRCASSLRAGNGELFFGEGSRLTVL.

V gene TRBV19 combines with J gene TRBJ1-5, with D hard to call. V shed 7 bases and J shed 7 bases, with 11 bases lying between them. This CDR3 is 12 amino acids long. Per germline, CDR1 LNHDA and CDR2 SQIVND (reference sequence). The DNA for the CDR3 is TGTGCCAGTACGGGGTTTCAGCAGCCCCAGCATTTT. Its protein product is CASTGFQQPQHF. The complete variable domain, with remaining parts taken from reference TRBV19 and TRBJ1-5, reads DGGITQSPKYLFRKEGQNVTLSCEQNLNHDAMYWYRQDPGQGLRLIYYSQIVNDFQKGDIAEGYSVSREKKESFPLTVTSAQKNPTAFYLCASTGFQQPQHFGDGTRLSIL.

This chain links TRBV9 with TRBJ2-1; 8 bases agree with TRBD2. J lost 3 bases, V lost 2 bases, and 7 bases had no gene match. Germline loops: CDR1 SGDLS, CDR2 YYNGEE. The length of the CDR3 is 16 residues. Here the CDR3 DNA reads TGTGCCAGCAGCGTTAATGCGGGAGGAAACTACAATGAGCAGTTCTTC. Translating it yields CASSVNAGGNYNEQFF.

The chain recombines TRBV7-9 with TRBJ1-1; maybe TRBD1 (6 bases). Trimming stripped 5 bases from V and 1 base from J, with 11 bases between. Germline assignment: CDR1 SEHNR and CDR2 FQNEAQ (reference sequence). The CDR3 is 14 residues long. The CDR3 bases are TGTGCCAGCAGCCAGGGACATGCGAACACTGAAGCTTTCTTT. This encodes CASSQGHANTEAFF.

This clone was seen a single time. The chain recombines TRBV9 with TRBJ2-2, with a weak D call TRBD2 (6 bases). V lost 2 bases, J lost 5 bases, and 10 bases lay in between. The CDR3 is made up of 14 amino acids. Germline-derived CDR1 and CDR2 are SGDLS and YYNGEE. For the CDR3, the DNA is TGTGCCAGCAGCGTCGGGAGAGATACCGGGGAGCTGTTTTTT. This codes for CASSVGRDTGELFF.

The rearrangement links TRBV6-5 to TRBJ1-2; D may be TRBD1 (5 bases). V shed 6 bases and J shed 8 bases, with 19 bases lying between them. The germline gives CDR1 MNHEY, CDR2 SVGAGI. The CDR3 spans 14 residues. The CDR3 loop reads CASSEGRGTWGYTF. In DNA, the CDR3 is TGTGCCAGCAGCGAGGGACGGGGGACGTGGGGCTACACCTTC.

This clone was picked up a small number of times. Within the sample, other DNA sequences also encode this same CDR3. V is TRBV19 and J is TRBJ2-2; 8 bases match TRBD2. J gave up 2 bases and V 4 bases, and 3 bases lay outside the gene matches. The length of the CDR3 is 15 residues. CDR1 LNHDA and CDR2 SQIVND come from the germline V gene (reference sequence). CDR3 sequence reads: CASSSGRTNTGELFF. CDR3 sequence (DNA): TGTGCCAGTAGTAGCGGGAGGACAAACACCGGGGAGCTGTTTTTT.

The chain couples TRBV7-2 to TRBJ2-3; TRBD2 matches at 9 bases. The V gene's germline CDR1 is SGHTA and CDR2 FQGNSA. V shed 5 bases and J 2 bases; nucleotides not matched to a gene: 11. This CDR3 has 17 amino acids. The DNA of the CDR3 is TGTGCCAGCAGCCCGACCGGACTAGCGAACTTCACAGATACGCAGTATTTT. It yields the protein CASSPTGLANFTDTQYF. The full variable domain, rest sourced from reference TRBV7-2 and TRBJ2-3, is GAGVSQSPSNKVTEKGKDVELRCDPISGHTALYWYRQSLGQGLEFLIYFQGNSAPDKSGLPSDRFSAERTGGSVSTLTIQRTQQEDSAVYLCASSPTGLANFTDTQYFGPGTRLTVL.

This clone was counted a single time. The chain combines TRBV19 with TRBJ2-3; TRBD1 agrees at 7 bases. V was pared by 5 bases and J by 7 bases, with 15 bases of the junction left unmatched. The CDR3 has 16 amino acids. Germline-derived CDR1 and CDR2 are LNHDA and SQIVND (reference sequence). Here the CDR3 reads CASSRQFGTEQNTQYF. CDR3 nucleotide sequence: TGTGCCAGTAGTCGACAGTTCGGGACAGAGCAAAATACGCAGTATTTT.

The chain uses TRBV5-5 and TRBJ2-3; tentative D call: TRBD2 (5 bases). This CDR3 is built from 16 residues. Trimming stripped 0 bases from V and 2 bases from J, with 13 bases between. The germline gives CDR1 SGHKS, CDR2 YYEKEE (reference sequence). The CDR3 DNA reads as TGTGCCAGCAGCTTGGCTGGGTGGGGAGCCACAGATACGCAGTATTTT. It codes for CASSLAGWGATDTQYF.

This chain joins TRBV6-2 or TRBV6-3 and TRBJ2-1, with TRBD2 identical over 9 bases. In germline, CDR1 is MNHEY, CDR2 SVGEGT. This CDR3 is 13 amino acids long. V trimming: 6 bases; J trimming: 5 bases; junction bases outside the gene matches: 2. The CDR3 DNA reads as TGTGCCAGCAGCCTAGCGGGGCACAATGAGCAGTTCTTC. As protein: CASSLAGHNEQFF.